Listed here are 23 T cell receptor beta chains from one sample, sequenced in a study of blood T cell repertoires in COVID-19. Profiled with immunoSEQ multiplex PCR; TCRdb holds only in-frame clones, not every one. The data hold hundreds of thousands of clones, with just over 85% observed a single time. The material sequenced was peripheral blood. The receptors come from a man aged 80 or over with acute or convalescent COVID-19.

The CDR3 sequence: CASSQGTGDNYGYTF. CDR3 nucleotides: TGTGCCAGCAGCCAAGGGACAGGGGATAACTATGGCTACACCTTC. The V and J genes are TRBV4-2 and TRBJ1-2, with TRBD1 identical over 9 bases. CDR3 length equals 15 residues. Germline loops: CDR1 LGHNA, CDR2 YNFKEQ. Trimming cost V 1 base and J 1 base; bases outside gene matches: 1.

The chain joins TRBV27 to TRBJ2-1; 8 nucleotides line up with TRBD2. The germline CDR1 and CDR2 sequences are MNHEY and SMNVEV (reference sequence). This CDR3 has 16 residues. J lost 8 bases, V lost 5 bases, and 14 bases had no gene match. The CDR3 nucleotides read TGTGCCAGCAGTCCATTCCCCGGGAGGGCCGGTGATGAGCAGTTCTTC. It translates to CASSPFPGRAGDEQFF.

V is TRBV5-1 and J is TRBJ2-3; D may be TRBD2 (5 bases). This CDR3 has 12 residues. The germline V gene encodes CDR1 SGHRS and CDR2 YFSETQ. V was clipped by 3 bases and J by 3 bases, with 5 bases between them. As DNA, the CDR3 is TGCGCCAGCAGCTGGGAGACAGATACGCAGTATTTT. Translation gives CASSWETDTQYF.

This chain joins TRBV19 and TRBJ2-5, with D possibly being TRBD1 (5 bases). The CDR3 extends over 14 amino acids. Trimming stripped 3 bases from V and 2 bases from J, with 10 bases between. Germline loops: CDR1 LNHDA, CDR2 SQIVND (reference sequence). CDR3 nucleotide sequence: TGTGCCAGTAGTATTGGTGCAGGGCAAGAGACCCAGTACTTC. Its protein product is CASSIGAGQETQYF.

This chain connects TRBV7-6 to TRBJ2-1; TRBD1 matches 7 bases. CDR1 is SGHVS and CDR2 is FNYEAQ in the germline V gene. With V trimmed by 4 bases and J by 0 bases, 6 bases remained unmatched. The CDR3 totals 16 residues. The CDR3 coding sequence is TGTGCCAGCAGCTCATCGACAGGGAGCTCCTACAATGAGCAGTTCTTC. Its translation is CASSSSTGSSYNEQFF.

This clone came up a few times. The V and J genes are TRBV27 and TRBJ1-1, with TRBD1 identical over 8 bases. CDR1 is MNHEY and CDR2 is SMNVEV in the germline V gene (reference sequence). Losses at the gene ends were 6 bases for V and 2 bases for J; bases not matched to a gene: 11. The CDR3 is made up of 16 amino acids. CDR3 DNA sequence: TGTGCCAGCAGGGGACAGGCAGGGGGTGGTAACACTGAAGCTTTCTTT. Translation: CASRGQAGGGNTEAFF.

The chain has TRBV4-1 and TRBJ1-6, with 7 bases lining up with TRBD1. The CDR3 is made up of 15 amino acids. Germline loops: CDR1 MGHRA, CDR2 YSYEKL. J lost 10 bases, V lost 0 bases, and 6 bases had no gene match. CDR3 bases: TGCGCCAGCAGCCAAGACAGGGGGGAAGGGTCACCCCTCCACTTT. Its translation is CASSQDRGEGSPLHF.

V usage is TRBV19 and J usage is TRBJ1-3, with a tentative D call TRBD1 (6 bases). Trimming removed 11 bases at V and 6 bases at J, with 26 bases between. The CDR3 totals 16 residues. Germline V gene lookup returns CDR1 LNHDA and CDR2 SQIVND (reference sequence). CDR3 nucleotide sequence: TGTGCCCCCTACGGGGTGTCCGGGGACACGGTAAACACCATATATTTT. This encodes CAPYGVSGDTVNTIYF.

This sequence joins TRBV11-1 and TRBJ2-7, with 8 positions matching TRBD2. Germline assignment: CDR1 SGHAT and CDR2 FQDESV (reference sequence). This CDR3 contains 15 residues. V was clipped by 11 bases and J by 0 bases; unmatched bases: 12. CDR3 region: CASRPIAGPSYEQYF. The CDR3 region has the DNA TGTGCCTCCAGACCCATAGCGGGACCCTCCTACGAGCAGTACTTC.

The V call is TRBV4-1, the J call TRBJ1-5; D is possibly TRBD1 (6 bases). Deletions cut 0 bases from V and 9 bases from J, with 15 bases between. This CDR3 is built from 15 residues. Germline values: CDR1 MGHRA, CDR2 YSYEKL. The DNA of the CDR3 is TGCGCCAGCAGCCAAGATCCGGGGGGCGGACGGCCCCAGCATTTT. It encodes CASSQDPGGGRPQHF.

V is TRBV10-3 and J is TRBJ2-3, with D possibly matching TRBD1 (5 bases). V lost 0 bases and J lost 1, with 11 bases in between. Germline CDR1 reads ENHRY; CDR2 reads SYGVKD. The CDR3 runs to 16 residues. CDR3 in DNA: TGTGCCATCAGTGAGTCAGGGCAAGGGGGCACAGATACGCAGTATTTT. Residues: CAISESGQGGTDTQYF.

Comments on this clone: Within the sample, other DNA sequences also encode this same CDR3. This sequence joins TRBV28 and TRBJ1-2; D call uncertain. Germline V gene lookup returns CDR1 MDHEN and CDR2 SYDVKM. The CDR3 runs to 12 residues. Trimming pared 4 bases from V and 2 bases from J, leaving 5 bases between. The CDR3 spells CASSSSNYGYTF. CDR3 DNA sequence: TGTGCCAGCAGTTCATCAAACTATGGCTACACCTTC.

V and J are TRBV27 and TRBJ1-5, with 7 bases identical to TRBD1. V trimming: 6 bases; J trimming: 3 bases; junction bases outside the gene matches: 11. The CDR3 spans 16 residues. Germline V gives CDR1 MNHEY, CDR2 SMNVEV (reference sequence). The CDR3 is CASSSRGRGINQPQHF. The CDR3 bases are TGTGCCAGCAGCTCCCGGGGCAGGGGGATCAATCAGCCCCAGCATTTT.

As concerns this clone: Different DNA sequences within this sample yield the same CDR3. The rearrangement links TRBV7-2 to TRBJ1-4, with D possibly being TRBD1 (6 bases). The germline gives CDR1 SGHTA, CDR2 FQGNSA. The CDR3 has 15 residues. Trimming removed 5 bases at V and 0 bases at J, with 10 bases between. CDR3 loop: CASSLNRATNEKLFF. The CDR3 DNA follows: TGTGCCAGCAGCCTAAACAGGGCAACTAATGAAAAACTGTTTTTT.

The V and J genes are TRBV12-3 or TRBV12-4 and TRBJ1-2; D not certain. The CDR3 runs 12 residues. Trimming pared 3 bases from V and 8 bases from J, leaving 10 bases between. The DNA for the CDR3 is TGTGCCAGCAGTTTGAGAGAAAGCGGCTACACCTTC. This translates into CASSLRESGYTF.

The rearrangement links TRBV2 to TRBJ1-3; a weak D match, TRBD1 (6 bases). The V gene's germline CDR1 is SNHLY and CDR2 FYNNEI. This CDR3 region has 15 residues. Trimming left V 6 bases short and J 2 bases short, with 14 bases between. The CDR3 sequence is CASSVYRVAGNTIYF. The CDR3 nucleotides are TGTGCCAGCAGCGTATACAGGGTGGCTGGAAACACCATATATTTT.

The chain links TRBV6-5 to TRBJ1-2; 9 nucleotides match TRBD1. The CDR3 consists of 14 residues. Germline V gives CDR1 MNHEY, CDR2 SVGAGI. Germline trimming cut 6 bases from V and 5 bases from J; bases unmatched to any gene: 7. CDR3 DNA sequence: TGTGCCAGCAGGGGGACAGGGCGAGGATATGGCTACACCTTC. This gives the protein CASRGTGRGYGYTF.

V is TRBV11-2 and J is TRBJ2-7, with 7 bases fitting TRBD1. V shed 5 bases, J shed 4 bases, and the junction held 8 bases outside the gene matches. This CDR3 has 14 amino acids. Germline CDR1 is SGHAT and CDR2 is FQNNGV. The CDR3 region has the DNA TGTGCCAGCAGCAAGACAGGGTTGGGATACGAGCAGTACTTC. Its protein is CASSKTGLGYEQYF. Complete variable domain (other parts from reference TRBV11-2 and TRBJ2-7): EAGVAQSPRYKIIEKRQSVAFWCNPISGHATLYWYQQILGQGPKLLIQFQNNGVVDDSQLPKDRFSAERLKGVDSTLKIQPAKLEDSAVYLCASSKTGLGYEQYFGPGTRLTVT.

This clone was detected only once. The rearrangement links TRBV2 to TRBJ2-2, with D perhaps matching TRBD2 (5 bases). Germline V lookup: CDR1 SNHLY, CDR2 FYNNEI. This CDR3 region has 15 residues. V lost 5 bases to trimming and J lost 4 bases, with 14 bases between them. CDR3 sequence reads: CASSYFEGGTGELFF. For the CDR3, the DNA is TGTGCCAGCAGTTATTTTGAGGGTGGCACCGGGGAGCTGTTTTTT.

This clone came up once. Other DNA sequences in this specimen translate into the identical CDR3. J is TRBJ2-5 and V is TRBV5-8; D is perhaps TRBD2 (6 bases). V was clipped by 0 bases and J by 1 base, with 7 bases between them. This CDR3 is built from 14 residues. Looked up from germline, CDR1 is SGHTS and CDR2 is YDEGEE. CDR3 residues: CASSLAGVQETQYF. The CDR3 DNA reads TGTGCCAGCAGCTTGGCGGGGGTCCAAGAGACCCAGTACTTC.

This sequence joins TRBV7-2 and TRBJ1-1; D is possibly TRBD1 (5 bases). The length of the CDR3 is 16 residues. The V end lost 3 bases, the J end lost 4 bases, and 18 bases lay between the germline ends. CDR1 and CDR2 (germline): SGHTA, FQGNSA. CDR3 in amino acids: CASSFAGGALSTEAFF. CDR3 sequence (DNA): TGTGCCAGCAGCTTTGCGGGCGGGGCTCTGAGCACTGAAGCTTTCTTT.

This rearrangement joins TRBV29-1 to TRBJ2-5; 10 bases match TRBD2. Germline assignment: CDR1 SQVTM and CDR2 ANQGSEA. The CDR3 is 14 residues long. V shed 6 bases, J shed 2 bases, and the junction held 6 bases outside the gene matches. The CDR3 protein is CSVDSGGIQETQYF. CDR3 bases: TGCAGCGTGGATAGCGGGGGGATTCAAGAGACCCAGTACTTC.

The CDR3 loop reads CASSQFTFAPGDYGYTF. The CDR3 DNA reads TGCGCCAGCAGCCAATTCACTTTCGCGCCAGGGGACTATGGCTACACCTTC. The gene calls are TRBV4-1 and TRBJ1-2; weak D call: TRBD1 (6 bases). CDR3 length: 17 amino acids. Trimming removed 2 bases from V and 3 bases from J, with 19 bases in between. The germline V gene has CDR1 MGHRA and CDR2 YSYEKL.